The T cell receptor beta chain under discussion was sequenced for a study of cytomegalovirus exposure and HLA in healthy donors. Amplification used 60 Vbeta primers and 13 Jbeta primers. Some clones are missing from TCRdb's copy, which holds only in-frame ones; the method was immunoSEQ multiplex PCR. The sample lists 110,000 to 150,000 clones, about four fifths occurring once. Points on this clone: One junction end disagrees with the germline gene, perhaps due to a read error.

CDR3 length: 12 amino acids. Germline-derived CDR1 and CDR2 are SEHNR and FQNEAQ (reference sequence). The sequencing sample was made of PBMCs. J is TRBJ2-2 and V is TRBV7-9; possibly TRBD1 for D (6 bases). The TCR was taken from a man between 35 and 55 years old in good health and CMV-seropositive. The DNA of the CDR3 is TGTTCCAGCAGACCAGGGGCCGGGGAGCTGTTTTTT. Protein product: CSSRPGAGELFF.